The present TCR beta chain was sequenced within a study of blood T cell repertoires in COVID-19. The assay was immunoSEQ multiplex PCR, and TCRdb's table has in-frame clones only and misses some. The sample holds approximately 120,000 clones; 83% are singletons and the top ten take 15% to 20%. CDR1 is SGHVS and CDR2 is FQNEAQ in the germline V gene. After removal of 3 bases from V and 0 bases from J, the junction contained 4 bases not matched to a gene. The CDR3 length is 16 residues. The J gene is TRBJ2-3, the V gene TRBV7-8, with TRBD2 matching over 9 bases. Sequencing was performed on peripheral blood. This clonotype was sampled from a woman aged 55-69 years with acute or convalescent COVID-19. In DNA, the CDR3 is TGTGCCAGCAGCTTGATCACTAGCGGGAGCACAGATACGCAGTATTTT. As protein: CASSLITSGSTDTQYF.